Shown below are 24 T cell receptor beta chains from a single sample sequenced in a study of blood T cell repertoires in COVID-19. Sequenced by immunoSEQ multiplex PCR; TCRdb stores in-frame clones only, minus some. Among 180,000 or so clones listed, 65% to 85% were seen once. The sequenced sample consisted of PBMCs or T cells enriched from blood (not recorded which). All receptors come from a woman aged 60-75 years who had recovered from COVID-19.

CDR3 nucleotide sequence: TGTGCCAGCAGGACACAGAACAATTCACCCCTCCACTTT. Translation gives CASRTQNNSPLHF. The chain recombines TRBV27 with TRBJ1-6; the D is unclear. The germline V gene has CDR1 MNHEY and CDR2 SMNVEV (reference sequence). V dropped 6 bases and J dropped 7 bases, with 10 bases sitting between them. The length of the CDR3 is 13 residues.

This clone showed up just once. Other DNA sequences within the sample encode an identical CDR3. This rearrangement joins TRBV9 to TRBJ1-1; 11 positions match TRBD1. J lost 3 bases, V lost 2 bases, and 0 bases had no gene match. The CDR3 is 14 residues long. CDR1 is SGDLS and CDR2 is YYNGEE in the germline V gene. CDR3: CASSVGQGDTEAFF. CDR3 coding DNA: TGTGCCAGCAGCGTGGGACAGGGGGACACTGAAGCTTTCTTT.

The chain has TRBV3-1 (or the pseudogene TRBV3-2) and TRBJ2-2, with 7 bases aligning to TRBD2. The germline V gene encodes CDR1 LGHDT and CDR2 YNNKEL (reference sequence). This CDR3 spans 15 amino acids. J was trimmed by 3 bases and V by 2 bases; bases with no gene match: 3. CDR3 bases: TGTGCCAGCAGCCAACCAGGGAGGGACACCGGGGAGCTGTTTTTT. Protein: CASSQPGRDTGELFF.

The chain is built from TRBV5-1 and TRBJ2-1; 9 nucleotides align to TRBD1. Losses at the gene ends were 0 bases for V and 4 bases for J; bases not matched to a gene: 2. Per the germline V gene, CDR1 is SGHRS and CDR2 is YFSETQ. This CDR3 is 15 amino acids long. Here the CDR3 DNA reads TGCGCCAGCAGCTTGGGAGGGACAGGGTACAATGAGCAGTTCTTC. Translation: CASSLGGTGYNEQFF. Together with reference TRBV5-1 and TRBJ2-1, the CDR3 gives the full variable domain: KAGVTQTPRYLIKTRGQQVTLSCSPISGHRSVSWYQQTPGQGLQFLFEYFSETQRNKGNFPGRFSGRQFSNSRSEMNVSTLELGDSALYLCASSLGGTGYNEQFFGPGTRLTVL.

The rearrangement joins TRBV19 to TRBJ1-1; weak D call: TRBD1 (6 bases). Deletions cut 4 bases from V and 7 bases from J, with 10 bases between. CDR1 and CDR2 (germline): LNHDA, SQIVND (reference sequence). There are 12 residues in the CDR3. In DNA, the CDR3 is TGTGCCAGTAGTAACAGGGTGGGTGAAGCTTTCTTT. Amino acids: CASSNRVGEAFF.

CDR3 nucleotides: TGCAGTGGACAGGAGCTTGAGCAGTTCTTC. It codes for CSGQELEQFF. The V call is TRBV20-1, the J call TRBJ2-1, with D possibly matching TRBD1 (6 bases). The CDR3 contains 10 residues. The V end was cut by 7 bases, the J end by 9 bases, with 10 bases between. Germline CDR1 and CDR2: DFQATT and SNEGSKA (reference sequence).

The V call is TRBV5-1, the J call TRBJ1-1; 11 nucleotides align to TRBD1. Germline CDR1 SGHRS, CDR2 YFSETQ. There are 15 residues in the CDR3. The V segment lost 0 bases and the J segment 4 bases; nucleotides outside the gene matches: 2. The DNA of the CDR3 is TGCGCCAGCAGCTTGGAGGGACAGGGGGTCACTGAAGCTTTCTTT. Protein product: CASSLEGQGVTEAFF.

This chain uses TRBV2 with TRBJ2-1; a possible D gene is TRBD1 (6 bases). Trimming removed 8 bases at V and 3 bases at J, with 11 bases between. The CDR3 spans 13 residues. Germline CDR1 and CDR2: SNHLY and FYNNEI. CDR3 bases: TGTGCCAGCCGTCAGGGGATCTACAATGAGCAGTTCTTC. Its translation is CASRQGIYNEQFF.

This chain connects TRBV7-9 to TRBJ2-1, with D tentatively TRBD1 (6 bases). The CDR3 has 16 amino acids. The germline gives CDR1 SEHNR, CDR2 FQNEAQ (reference sequence). Trimming pared 5 bases from V and 4 bases from J, leaving 18 bases between. DNA of the CDR3: TGTGCCAGCAGCCCACGTGGGGGCCCCAATTACAATGAGCAGTTCTTC. Translating gives CASSPRGGPNYNEQFF.

Details on this clone: Other DNA sequences of this sample code for an identical CDR3. This chain links TRBV20-1 with TRBJ2-1; D not resolved. The CDR3 contains 10 residues. CDR1 is DFQATT, CDR2 SNEGSKA, per germline (reference sequence). Trimming cost V 5 bases and J 7 bases, with 6 bases left between them. CDR3 bases: TGCAGTGCTCTCGGGAATGAGCAGTTCTTC. Its translation is CSALGNEQFF.

CDR3 in amino acids: CASSTRTGFNEKLFF. Here the CDR3 DNA reads TGTGCCAGCAGTACAAGGACAGGCTTTAATGAAAAACTGTTTTTT. The chain employs TRBV28 and TRBJ1-4; 7 nucleotides align to TRBD1. This CDR3 is built from 15 residues. Losses at the gene ends were 5 bases for V and 4 bases for J; bases not matched to a gene: 7. Per germline, CDR1 MDHEN and CDR2 SYDVKM.

This clone turned up a few times. The chain joins TRBV9 to TRBJ2-2, with D possibly TRBD1 on 6 matching bases. The CDR3 has 16 amino acids. V was clipped by 1 base and J by 7 bases, with 17 bases between them. The germline V gene has CDR1 SGDLS and CDR2 YYNGEE. DNA of the CDR3: TGTGCCAGCAGCGTACGGGCAGGGGCTGGTCGCGGGGAGCTGTTTTTT. It translates to CASSVRAGAGRGELFF.

The chain joins TRBV6-5 to TRBJ1-2, with 9 bases aligning to TRBD1. The junction had 9 bases not matched to a gene; V was cut back by 9 bases and J by 4 bases. This CDR3 contains 14 residues. Germline V gene sequence: CDR1 MNHEY, CDR2 SVGAGI. The CDR3 loop is CARGAGTGPYGYTF. The CDR3 DNA is TGTGCCAGAGGAGCCGGGACAGGGCCCTATGGCTACACCTTC.

The V and J genes are TRBV5-4 and TRBJ1-2, with 8 positions matching TRBD1. CDR1 is SGHNT, CDR2 YYREEE, per germline (reference sequence). There are 14 residues in the CDR3. After removal of 5 bases from V and 3 bases from J, the junction contained 6 bases not matched to a gene. The DNA of the CDR3 is TGTGCCAGCAGGTTCGCAGGGGGCGACTATGGCTACACCTTC. Translating it yields CASRFAGGDYGYTF.

The chain recombines TRBV28 with TRBJ1-1; D is perhaps TRBD1 (5 bases). V lost 2 bases and J lost 5, with 9 bases in between. Looked up from germline, CDR1 is MDHEN and CDR2 is SYDVKM. This CDR3 spans 13 amino acids. DNA for the CDR3: TGTGCCAGCAGTTTACGGGGGGGTACTGAAGCTTTCTTT. It specifies CASSLRGGTEAFF.

This chain uses TRBV19 with TRBJ1-1; 9 bases map to TRBD1. V lost 4 bases to trimming and J lost 5 bases; unmatched junction nucleotides: 5. The length of the CDR3 is 14 residues. Germline V gene lookup returns CDR1 LNHDA and CDR2 SQIVND (reference sequence). CDR3 loop: CASSTGQGETEAFF. CDR3 DNA sequence: TGTGCCAGTAGTACGGGACAGGGTGAAACTGAAGCTTTCTTT.

This chain links TRBV5-1 with TRBJ1-5; D is ambiguous. The CDR3 runs to 15 residues. V lost 4 bases to trimming and J lost 4 bases, with 15 bases between them. In germline, CDR1 is SGHRS, CDR2 YFSETQ. The CDR3 DNA sequence: TGCGCCAGCAGCCGAGGAGAGCTACCTAATCAGCCCCAGCATTTT. Amino acids: CASSRGELPNQPQHF. The entire variable domain, with the rest obtained from reference TRBV5-1 and TRBJ1-5, is as follows: KAGVTQTPRYLIKTRGQQVTLSCSPISGHRSVSWYQQTPGQGLQFLFEYFSETQRNKGNFPGRFSGRQFSNSRSEMNVSTLELGDSALYLCASSRGELPNQPQHFGDGTRLSIL.

The rearrangement links TRBV28 to TRBJ2-2, with 7 positions matching TRBD2. Per germline, CDR1 MDHEN and CDR2 SYDVKM. V gave up 4 bases and J gave up 6 bases; unmatched junction bases: 8. The CDR3 sequence is 15 residues long. The DNA of the CDR3 is TGTGCCAGCAGTTCACTAGCGTGGGGGTCCGGGGAGCTGTTTTTT. It yields the protein CASSSLAWGSGELFF. The full variable domain, completed using reference TRBV28 and TRBJ2-2, is DVKVTQSSRYLVKRTGEKVFLECVQDMDHENMFWYRQDPGLGLRLIYFSYDVKMKEKGDIPEGYSVSREKKERFSLILESASTNQTSMYLCASSSLAWGSGELFFGEGSRLTVL.

This chain connects TRBV12-3 or TRBV12-4 to TRBJ2-7, with 7 bases fitting TRBD2. This CDR3 region has 13 residues. V gave up 9 bases and J gave up 6 bases; unmatched junction bases: 11. The CDR3 protein is CASTQGGTREQYF. The CDR3 nucleotides read TGTGCCAGTACCCAGGGAGGGACCCGCGAGCAGTACTTC.

This clone was seen once. This chain links TRBV7-9 with TRBJ2-1; TRBD2 agrees at 7 bases. This CDR3 has 16 amino acids. The trim removed 6 bases at V and 0 bases at J, leaving 8 bases unmatched. Germline values: CDR1 SEHNR, CDR2 FQNEAQ (reference sequence). CDR3 protein: CASSPLAVSSYNEQFF. Here the CDR3 DNA reads TGTGCCAGCAGTCCCCTAGCGGTTAGCTCCTACAATGAGCAGTTCTTC. Looking up the rest from reference TRBV7-9 and TRBJ2-1 gives the full variable domain: DTGVSQNPRHKITKRGQNVTFRCDPISEHNRLYWYRQTLGQGPEFLTYFQNEAQLEKSRLLSDRFSAERPKGSFSTLEIQRTEQGDSAMYLCASSPLAVSSYNEQFFGPGTRLTVL.

The chain joins TRBV9 to TRBJ2-2; no definite D call. This CDR3 comprises 13 residues. Germline CDR1 reads SGDLS; CDR2 reads YYNGEE. V was cut by 4 bases and J by 6 bases, with 10 bases left in between. The CDR3 region has the DNA TGTGCCAGCAGCCCTGTTTATGCCGGGGAGCTGTTTTTT. This sequence encodes CASSPVYAGELFF.

This clone was counted between two and nine times. This chain uses TRBV5-8 with TRBJ2-5, with TRBD1 matching over 7 bases. V dropped 6 bases and J dropped 7; count of bases not matched to a gene: 18. Germline-derived CDR1 and CDR2 are SGHTS and YDEGEE. The CDR3 is 16 residues long. The CDR3 DNA is TGTGCCAGCATCTCTTCGGGGACAGAGGCCCGGGGGACCCAGTACTTC. It codes for CASISSGTEARGTQYF.

This clone came up once. The chain is built from TRBV7-8 and TRBJ2-7; tentatively, D is TRBD1 (6 bases). The CDR3 is 14 residues long. Trimming stripped 5 bases from V and 4 bases from J, with 15 bases between. Germline V gene data show CDR1 as SGHVS and CDR2 as FQNEAQ. The CDR3 protein is CASSKRPGEYEQYF. Written as DNA, the CDR3 is TGTGCCAGCAGCAAAAGGCCAGGGGAGTACGAGCAGTACTTC. Full variable domain (missing parts from reference TRBV7-8 and TRBJ2-7): GAGVSQSPRYKVAKRGQDVALRCDPISGHVSLFWYQQALGQGPEFLTYFQNEAQLDKSGLPSDRFFAERPEGSVSTLKIQRTQQEDSAVYLCASSKRPGEYEQYFGPGTRLTVT.

The chain is built from TRBV19 and TRBJ2-4, with D maybe TRBD2 (5 bases). The CDR3 contains 14 residues. The germline CDR1 and CDR2 sequences are LNHDA and SQIVND (reference sequence). The ends were cut back, 7 bases at V and 2 bases at J, with 12 bases in the middle. CDR3 coding DNA: TGTGCCAGTACTTCAACGGGAACCAAAAACATTCAGTACTTC. The encoded protein is CASTSTGTKNIQYF. Full variable domain (outside the CDR3, taken from reference TRBV19 and TRBJ2-4): DGGITQSPKYLFRKEGQNVTLSCEQNLNHDAMYWYRQDPGQGLRLIYYSQIVNDFQKGDIAEGYSVSREKKESFPLTVTSAQKNPTAFYLCASTSTGTKNIQYFGAGTRLSVL.